This entry describes one T cell receptor beta chain. The V end lost 1 base, the J end lost 2 bases, and 5 bases lay between the germline ends. The germline CDR1 and CDR2 sequences are KGHSH and LQKENI. The CDR3 has 14 residues. Assay: immunoSEQ multiplex PCR; the TCRdb copy retains only in-frame clones and omits some. The sample contains about 83,000 clones, under 90% of which appear only once. These data are taken from a study of OX40 agonist ivuxolimab in advanced cancers. Study-level background: Given to patients was ivuxolimab, an agonistic anti-OX40 (CD134) antibody. Ivuxolimab doses were 0.01, 0.1, 0.3, 1.5, 3 or 10 mg/kg every 2 weeks.

Sampled blood was obtained at baseline, cycle 4 day 1, and cycle 7 day 1. This specimen consisted of CD4+ or CD8+ T cells sorted from blood, obtained in a trial of the OX40 agonist ivuxolimab. The chain couples TRBV18 to TRBJ2-2; D unclear. This clonotype was sampled from an adult with an advanced solid tumor such as melanoma, head and neck, liver or kidney cancer. CDR3 loop: CASSPQGNTGELFF. CDR3 DNA: TGTGCCAGCTCACCACAGGGAAACACCGGGGAGCTGTTTTTT.